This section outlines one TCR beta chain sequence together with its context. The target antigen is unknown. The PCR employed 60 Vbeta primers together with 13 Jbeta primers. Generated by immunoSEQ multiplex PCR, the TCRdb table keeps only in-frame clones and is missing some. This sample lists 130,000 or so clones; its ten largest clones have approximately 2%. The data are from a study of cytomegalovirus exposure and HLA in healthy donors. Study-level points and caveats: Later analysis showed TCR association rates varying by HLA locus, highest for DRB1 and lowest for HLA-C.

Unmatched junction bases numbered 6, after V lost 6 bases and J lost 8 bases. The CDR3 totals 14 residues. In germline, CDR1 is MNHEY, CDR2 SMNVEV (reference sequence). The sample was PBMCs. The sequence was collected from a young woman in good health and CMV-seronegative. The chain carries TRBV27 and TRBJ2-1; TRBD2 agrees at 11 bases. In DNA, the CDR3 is TGTGCCAGCAGAAGTAGCGGGAGGGTGGATGAGCAGTTCTTC. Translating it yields CASRSSGRVDEQFF.